This TCR beta chain was recovered during a study of blood T cells in healthy people across ages. Turning to the study itself: About one barcoded beta molecule per two T cells was the capture yield of template switching.

Findings and limits, study-wide: Considered underestimates were the diversity estimates obtained from one million T cells. What prevented conclusive comparison of naive and antigen-experienced cells was that PBMCs were unsorted.

Next came a second PCR, run for about 7 to 12 cycles, which used a sample-barcoded 5' primer along with a J-beta primer mix. A template-switch adaptor that had 12 random nucleotides put a tag on each cDNA molecule. MiXCR, applied by TCRdb to the 5' RACE reads, yields one record per CDR3 protein. The sample holds over 950,000 distinct CDR3 sequences; just over 50% are singletons and the top ten take 20% to 25%. For this clonotype: Its antigen is not known.

Trimming stripped 7 bases from V and 1 base from J, with 8 bases between. The CDR3 extends over 13 amino acids. In germline, CDR1 is ENHRY, CDR2 SYGVKD. The sample consisted of blood. This TCR was sampled from an older woman in good health. The rearrangement joins TRBV10-3 to TRBJ1-5, with unresolved D. This CDR3 is CAINGGSNQPQHF. In DNA, the CDR3 is TGTGCCATCAACGGAGGGAGCAATCAGCCCCAGCATTTT.